This T cell receptor beta chain comes out of a study of low-dose radiotherapy and immunotherapy resistance in tumors. CDR1 and CDR2 (germline): MNHEY, SVGAGI. There are 13 residues in the CDR3. The V gene lost 11 bases and the J gene lost 3 bases, with 14 bases spanning the gap. The time point here: before trial treatment. This clonotype was picked up many times. It was with a constant-region primer and a V-primer adapter that TCRs were amplified over around 18 PCR cycles. Using its own MiXCR run on the reads, TCRdb lists one record per CDR3 protein. The data contain about 50,000 distinct CDR3 sequences, about 10% of them singletons.

The chain joins TRBV6-5 to TRBJ1-5; perhaps TRBD1 as D (6 bases). The clonotype was recovered from a female donor with ovarian cancer. The material sequenced was PBMCs, taken before treatment. CDR3 residues: CAAAGQINQPQHF. In DNA, the CDR3 is TGTGCCGCAGCAGGACAGATCAATCAGCCCCAGCATTTT.